Listed below are T cell receptor beta chains from one sample, sequenced in a study of metastatic and nonmetastatic thyroid tumors. TCRdb used MiXCR to call clones anew from the PCR reads. The sample has about 6,500 clones, 18% seen once. The sequenced sample was adjacent normal tissue. These receptors all come from a male donor with papillary thyroid cancer or a benign thyroid nodule (not recorded which). Some clones in this sample may be carry-over from other donors' samples. The CDR3 runs from the conserved cysteine through the conserved F or W. Fields, in order: CDR3 DNA, CDR3 protein, V gene, clone size, D gene, J gene. D genes are given only for firm matches. Some rows mark clone size as missing; the rest say once, few, many or name a class of expanded clone.

TGTGCCAGCAGTTACCGGCGGGAGCGCTCCTACGAGCAGTACTTC	CASSYRRERSYEQYF	TRBV6-5	large	TRBD2	TRBJ2-7
TGTGCCAGCAAACGGGACGGGATGAATCTCGAGGAGCAGTTCTTC	CASKRDGMNLEEQFF	TRBV6-1	large	NA	TRBJ2-1
TGTGCCAGCAGTTTAGTTCTAGCGGGAGTCTATGAGCAGTTCTTC	CASSLVLAGVYEQFF	TRBV28	NA	TRBD2	TRBJ2-1
TGTGCCAGCAGCCCCGGGTTCGACTACGAGCAGTACTTC	CASSPGFDYEQYF	TRBV6-2/TRBV6-3	large	NA	TRBJ2-7
TGTGCCAGCAGCGCGGGGTCGGGTGGCTACACCTTC	CASSAGSGGYTF	TRBV5-6	NA	NA	TRBJ1-2
TGTGCCAGCAGTGAAGGGGAGTGGGCGCTCACCTTC	CASSEGEWALTF	TRBV6-1	NA	NA	TRBJ1-2
TGTGCCAGCAGCTGGGGAAAGGGTTTCGCCGAGCAGTACTTC	CASSWGKGFAEQYF	TRBV16	many	NA	TRBJ2-7